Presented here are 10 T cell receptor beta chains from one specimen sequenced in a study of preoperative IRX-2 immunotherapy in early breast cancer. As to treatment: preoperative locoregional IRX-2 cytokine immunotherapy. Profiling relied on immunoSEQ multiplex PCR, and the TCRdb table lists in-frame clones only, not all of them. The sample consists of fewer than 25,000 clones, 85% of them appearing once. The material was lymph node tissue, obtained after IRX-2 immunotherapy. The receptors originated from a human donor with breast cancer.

In DNA form, the CDR3 reads TGTGCCAGCAGTGGTCGACAGGGACCAGCCAAAAACATTCAGTACTTC. The encoded protein is CASSGRQGPAKNIQYF. The chain joins TRBV6-8 to TRBJ2-4; 7 bases align to TRBD1. V lost 5 bases to trimming and J lost 0 bases; unmatched junction nucleotides: 7. Germline V gives CDR1 MNHGY, CDR2 SAAAGT. The CDR3 sequence is 16 residues long.

The CDR3 DNA is TGTGCCAGCAGCTTGGACAGGGGAAGCAATCAGCCCCAGCATTTT. Its protein is CASSLDRGSNQPQHF. This chain uses TRBV11-3 with TRBJ1-5; 9 bases are a match to TRBD1. Germline V lookup: CDR1 SGHNT, CDR2 YENEEA. The CDR3 is 15 residues long. Trimming took 3 bases from V and 1 from J; bases not matched to a gene: 1.

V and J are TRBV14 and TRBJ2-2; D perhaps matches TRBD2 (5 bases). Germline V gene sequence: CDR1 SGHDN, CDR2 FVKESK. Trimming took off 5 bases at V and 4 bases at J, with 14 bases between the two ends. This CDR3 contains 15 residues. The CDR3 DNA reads TGTGCCAGCAGCTCGTTGACGGGATTCACCGGGGAGCTGTTTTTT. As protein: CASSSLTGFTGELFF.

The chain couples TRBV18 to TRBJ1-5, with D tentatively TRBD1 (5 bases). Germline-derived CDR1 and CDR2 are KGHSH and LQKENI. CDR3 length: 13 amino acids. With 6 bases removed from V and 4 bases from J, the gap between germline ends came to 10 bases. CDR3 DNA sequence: TGTGCCAGCTCCGGGGACGGGAATCAGCCCCAGCATTTT. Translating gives CASSGDGNQPQHF.

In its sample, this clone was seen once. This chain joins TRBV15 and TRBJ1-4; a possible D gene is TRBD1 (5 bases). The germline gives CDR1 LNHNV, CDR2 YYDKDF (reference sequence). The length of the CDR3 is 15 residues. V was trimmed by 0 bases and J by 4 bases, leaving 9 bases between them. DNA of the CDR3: TGTGCCACCAGCAGAGAGGGACGGATTAATGAAAAACTGTTTTTT. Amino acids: CATSREGRINEKLFF.

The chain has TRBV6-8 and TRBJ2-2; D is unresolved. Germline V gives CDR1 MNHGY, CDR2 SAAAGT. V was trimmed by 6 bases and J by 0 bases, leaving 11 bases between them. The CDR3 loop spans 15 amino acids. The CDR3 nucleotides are TGTGCCAGCAGATGGGCAGACTCGAACACCGGGGAGCTGTTTTTT. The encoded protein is CASRWADSNTGELFF.

The CDR3: CASSGRPDQETQYF. For the CDR3, the DNA is TGCGCCAGCAGTGGACGTCCCGACCAAGAGACCCAGTACTTC. This rearrangement joins TRBV10-1 to TRBJ2-5; no clear D. Deletions cut 4 bases from V and 0 bases from J, with 9 bases between. Germline V lookup: CDR1 WNHNN, CDR2 SYGVQD (reference sequence). The CDR3 extends over 14 amino acids.

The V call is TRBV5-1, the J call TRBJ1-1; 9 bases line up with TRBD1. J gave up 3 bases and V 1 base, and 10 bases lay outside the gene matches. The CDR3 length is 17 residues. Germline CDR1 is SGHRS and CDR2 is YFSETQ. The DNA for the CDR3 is TGCGCCAGCAGCTTGAACAGGGGGCGTGTAAGGGACACTGAAGCTTTCTTT. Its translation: CASSLNRGRVRDTEAFF.

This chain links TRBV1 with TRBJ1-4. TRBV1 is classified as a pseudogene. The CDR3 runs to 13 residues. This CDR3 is CASSQGTNEKLFF. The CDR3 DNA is TGCGCCAGCAGCCAGGGGACTAATGAAAAACTGTTTTTT.

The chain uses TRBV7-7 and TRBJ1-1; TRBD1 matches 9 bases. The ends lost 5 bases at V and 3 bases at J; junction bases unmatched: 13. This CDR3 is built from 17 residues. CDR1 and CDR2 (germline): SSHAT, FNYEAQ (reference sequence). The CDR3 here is CASSRGRGQGIDTEAFF. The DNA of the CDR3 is TGTGCCAGCAGCCGTGGCCGAGGACAGGGGATAGACACTGAAGCTTTCTTT.